This T cell receptor (beta chain) was documented in a study of T cell changes during pregnancy in multiple sclerosis. TCRdb's copy holds only in-frame clones and misses some; the assay was immunoSEQ multiplex PCR. The table has about 30,000 clones, around 90% seen once; the top ten hold approximately 0.47%. This CDR3 spans 13 amino acids. The germline V gene has CDR1 LNHDA and CDR2 SQIVND (reference sequence). J lost 7 bases, V lost 7 bases, and 9 bases had no gene match. This specimen was CD4+ T cells from peripheral blood mononuclear cells, taken in the second trimester of pregnancy. The chain joins TRBV19 to TRBJ1-2, with 7 bases matching TRBD1. The TCR originated in a female donor in good health, enrolled as a control in a pregnancy study. CDR3 in DNA: TGTGCCAGTAAGGGACCCTCAGGGGGTGGCTACACCTTC. Protein product: CASKGPSGGGYTF.